These 22 T cell receptor beta chains were sequenced from one sample in a study of blood T cell repertoires in COVID-19. The assay was immunoSEQ multiplex PCR, and TCRdb's table has in-frame clones only and misses some. The data show 90,000 to 150,000 clones, 65% to 80% seen once. The sequenced material came from peripheral blood. All receptors derive from a man between 65 and 85 years old with acute or convalescent COVID-19.

This clone came up a few times. The chain's CDR3 is CASSEAPGQADEQFF. In nucleotides, the CDR3 is TGTGCCAGCAGCGAGGCCCCGGGACAGGCGGATGAGCAGTTCTTC. V is TRBV4-2 and J is TRBJ2-1, with 8 bases aligning to TRBD1. The CDR3 length is 15 residues. Germline V lookup: CDR1 LGHNA, CDR2 YNFKEQ. V was pared by 5 bases and J by 8 bases, with 11 bases of the junction left unmatched.

The CDR3 region has the DNA TGCAGTGCTAGAGCCCGAGAGACCCAGTACTTC. It specifies CSARARETQYF. J is TRBJ2-5 and V is TRBV20-1; no clear D gene. In germline, CDR1 is DFQATT, CDR2 SNEGSKA (reference sequence). V was cut by 1 base and J by 4 bases, with 4 bases left in between. The CDR3 sequence is 11 residues long.

CDR3 region: CASSPGTGWDTQYF. In DNA, the CDR3 is TGCGCCAGCAGCCCCGGGACAGGGTGGGATACGCAGTATTTT. The chain employs TRBV5-1 and TRBJ2-3; 9 nucleotides align to TRBD1. Germline values: CDR1 SGHRS, CDR2 YFSETQ. The ends lost 4 bases at V and 6 bases at J; junction bases unmatched: 6. CDR3 length equals 14 residues.

The CDR3 DNA reads TGTGCCAGCAGGCTCTTAGGACAGGGGACCCAAGAGACCCAGTACTTC. Its translation is CASRLLGQGTQETQYF. The chain is built from TRBV2 and TRBJ2-5, with TRBD1 matching 9 bases. The germline V gene has CDR1 SNHLY and CDR2 FYNNEI. The CDR3 runs to 16 residues. V shed 6 bases and J 1 base; nucleotides not matched to a gene: 9.

The gene calls are TRBV18 and TRBJ2-3, with D unresolved. Germline V gene lookup returns CDR1 KGHSH and CDR2 LQKENI. This CDR3 is built from 11 residues. V was clipped by 8 bases and J by 0 bases, with 3 bases between them. CDR3 nucleotide sequence: TGTGCCAGCACTAGCACAGATACGCAGTATTTT. It codes for CASTSTDTQYF.

This clone was detected a few times. The chain couples TRBV21-1 to TRBJ1-3. TRBV21-1 is listed as a pseudogene. The CDR3 has 14 amino acids. CDR3 residues: CASRTTSHGNTIYF. The CDR3 bases are TGTGCCAGCAGGACGACTTCACACGGAAACACCATATATTTT.

This chain links TRBV5-1 with TRBJ2-7, with D possibly TRBD2 on 5 matching bases. Trimming cost V 0 bases and J 2 bases, with 12 bases left between them. This CDR3 has 15 amino acids. Germline V CDR1 and CDR2: SGHRS, YFSETQ. Written as DNA, the CDR3 is TGCGCCAGCAGCTTGGACGAGGGCGGCCCCTACGAGCAGTACTTC. Translating gives CASSLDEGGPYEQYF.

The chain has TRBV9 and TRBJ2-1; TRBD2 is a possible D gene (6 bases). Germline-derived CDR1 and CDR2 are SGDLS and YYNGEE. V dropped 3 bases and J dropped 7 bases, with 20 bases sitting between them. The CDR3 extends over 16 amino acids. The CDR3 is CASSELRDSQQNEQFF. The CDR3 DNA follows: TGTGCCAGCAGCGAACTCCGGGACTCCCAACAGAATGAGCAGTTCTTC.

The chain links TRBV30 to TRBJ2-5, with 7 bases matching TRBD2. Trimming at V came to 2 bases and at J to 9 bases, leaving 9 bases not matched to a gene. CDR1 is GTSNPN and CDR2 is SVGIG in the germline V gene (reference sequence). This CDR3 spans 13 amino acids. Here the CDR3 DNA reads TGTGCCTGGAGTCAAGTAGGGAGGGAGGCCCAGTACTTC. Residues: CAWSQVGREAQYF. Full variable domain (missing parts from reference TRBV30 and TRBJ2-5): SQTIHQWPATLVQPVGSPLSLECTVEGTSNPNLYWYRQAAGRGLQLLFYSVGIGQISSEVPQNLSASRPQDRQFILSSKKLLLSDSGFYLCAWSQVGREAQYFGPGTRLLVL.

V and J are TRBV7-6 and TRBJ2-5; 9 bases are shared with TRBD2. Germline V gene sequence: CDR1 SGHVS, CDR2 FNYEAQ. This CDR3 contains 15 residues. V was clipped by 3 bases and J by 5 bases; unmatched bases: 7. CDR3 loop: CASSLVSGSWETQYF. In DNA, the CDR3 is TGTGCCAGCAGCTTGGTTAGCGGGAGCTGGGAGACCCAGTACTTC.

The chain joins TRBV2 to TRBJ2-6, with D hard to call. The germline V and J ends were trimmed by 5 bases and 0 bases, with 14 bases remaining between them. The CDR3 extends over 17 amino acids. In germline, CDR1 is SNHLY, CDR2 FYNNEI. The CDR3 region has the DNA TGTGCCAGCAGTCTCCAGGCCAGGATCTCTGGGGCCAACGTCCTGACTTTC. It encodes CASSLQARISGANVLTF.

The chain joins TRBV5-6 to TRBJ2-1, with TRBD2 as a possible D gene (6 bases). Germline CDR1 and CDR2: SGHDT and YYEEEE. Deletions cut 2 bases from V and 15 bases from J, with 15 bases between. The CDR3 totals 12 residues. Here the CDR3 reads CASSFEGGKRFF. As DNA, the CDR3 is TGTGCCAGCAGCTTTGAAGGCGGGAAAAGGTTCTTC.

This clone has more than one count but fewer than ten. This chain links TRBV2 with TRBJ1-5; TRBD1 agrees at 11 bases. J was trimmed by 7 bases and V by 5 bases; bases with no gene match: 4. CDR1 is SNHLY and CDR2 is FYNNEI in the germline V gene. The CDR3 consists of 14 residues. The CDR3 protein is CASSKGQGGQPQHF. DNA for the CDR3: TGTGCCAGCAGTAAGGGACAGGGGGGCCAGCCCCAGCATTTT. Based on the CDR3 plus reference TRBV2 and TRBJ1-5, the full variable domain is EPEVTQTPSHQVTQMGQEVILRCVPISNHLYFYWYRQILGQKVEFLVSFYNNEISEKSEIFDDQFSVERPDGSNFTLKIRSTKLEDSAMYFCASSKGQGGQPQHFGDGTRLSIL.

V is TRBV5-8 and J is TRBJ2-2; D perhaps matches TRBD1 (5 bases). Germline V gene sequence: CDR1 SGHTS, CDR2 YDEGEE. CDR3 length: 15 residues. With 1 base removed from V and 0 bases from J, the gap between germline ends came to 7 bases. The CDR3 loop is CASSLRGANTGELFF. CDR3 coding DNA: TGTGCCAGCAGCTTGAGGGGCGCGAACACCGGGGAGCTGTTTTTT.

The rearrangement links TRBV30 to TRBJ1-2, with D unclear. The ends were cut back, 1 base at V and 6 bases at J, with 9 bases in the middle. CDR3 length: 12 residues. Looked up from germline, CDR1 is GTSNPN and CDR2 is SVGIG (reference sequence). The CDR3, as DNA: TGTGCCTGGAGTGGACAAAAGGATGGCTACACCTTC. It specifies CAWSGQKDGYTF.

This rearrangement joins TRBV10-3 to TRBJ2-3; the D gene is possibly TRBD1 (6 bases). With 6 bases removed from V and 4 bases from J, the gap between germline ends came to 20 bases. Germline CDR1 ENHRY, CDR2 SYGVKD. The CDR3 has 16 residues. CDR3 region: CAISPTRPGQADTQYF. The DNA for the CDR3 is TGTGCCATCAGCCCAACTAGACCGGGACAAGCAGATACGCAGTATTTT.

The V and J genes are TRBV30 and TRBJ2-3; D is possibly TRBD2 (6 bases). The CDR3 is 15 residues long. Trimming took 4 bases from V and 3 from J, leaving 17 bases between them. Germline V CDR1 and CDR2: GTSNPN, SVGIG (reference sequence). CDR3 sequence reads: CAWMGREIRTDTQYF. As DNA, the CDR3 is TGTGCCTGGATGGGACGGGAGATTAGGACAGATACGCAGTATTTT. The full variable domain, in which reference TRBV30 and TRBJ2-3 provide the parts outside the CDR3, is SQTIHQWPATLVQPVGSPLSLECTVEGTSNPNLYWYRQAAGRGLQLLFYSVGIGQISSEVPQNLSASRPQDRQFILSSKKLLLSDSGFYLCAWMGREIRTDTQYFGPGTRLTVL.

A single count supports this clone. The CDR3 loop reads CASSRTGSQEKLFF. CDR3 nucleotide sequence: TGTGCCAGCAGCAGGACAGGGTCCCAGGAAAAACTGTTTTTT. The chain has TRBV7-9 and TRBJ1-4; 8 positions agree with TRBD1. The germline gives CDR1 SEHNR, CDR2 FQNEAQ (reference sequence). The CDR3 has 14 residues. Trimming cost V 5 bases and J 8 bases; bases outside gene matches: 7.

The chain combines TRBV28 with TRBJ2-7; the match to TRBD2 covers 9 bases. This CDR3 comprises 14 residues. Trimming at V came to 7 bases and at J to 4 bases, leaving 8 bases not matched to a gene. CDR1 and CDR2 (germline): MDHEN, SYDVKM. The CDR3 spells CASTRAGGEYEQYF. The CDR3 DNA reads as TGTGCCAGCACCCGGGCGGGAGGGGAATACGAGCAGTACTTC.

The CDR3 DNA is TGTGCCAGCAGCTACATCGGACAGAATAACTATGGCTACACCTTC. Translated: CASSYIGQNNYGYTF. The gene calls are TRBV3-1 (or the pseudogene TRBV3-2) and TRBJ1-2; maybe TRBD1 (6 bases). Trimming took off 5 bases at V and 1 base at J, with 14 bases between the two ends. The CDR3 totals 15 residues. The germline CDR1 and CDR2 sequences are LGHDT and YNNKEL (reference sequence).

The CDR3 bases are TGTGCCAGCTCTGACAGGGTGAGCACTGAAGCTTTCTTT. This encodes CASSDRVSTEAFF. The chain links TRBV18 to TRBJ1-1; 7 positions agree with TRBD1. The CDR3 loop spans 13 amino acids. The junction had 5 bases not matched to a gene; V was cut back by 6 bases and J by 4 bases. CDR1 KGHSH and CDR2 LQKENI come from the germline V gene.

Written as DNA, the CDR3 is TGCGCCAGCAGCTTGGATCCAGGCTCCCGGAAGGGCTACACCTTC. Translating gives CASSLDPGSRKGYTF. The chain links TRBV5-1 to TRBJ1-2; no definite D call. The CDR3 runs 15 residues. Germline loops: CDR1 SGHRS, CDR2 YFSETQ. V lost 0 bases to trimming and J lost 8 bases, with 17 bases between them. Drawing the rest from reference TRBV5-1 and TRBJ1-2, the complete variable domain is KAGVTQTPRYLIKTRGQQVTLSCSPISGHRSVSWYQQTPGQGLQFLFEYFSETQRNKGNFPGRFSGRQFSNSRSEMNVSTLELGDSALYLCASSLDPGSRKGYTFGSGTRLTVV.